Below are 9 T cell receptor beta chains sequenced from a single sample in a study of CD8+CD57+ T cells in acquired aplastic anemia. Investigators profiled TCR beta VDJ and CDR3 from genomic DNA template. In TCRdb, the reads were re-called with MiXCR into one record per CDR3 protein. Of 250,000 to 350,000 distinct CDR3 sequences listed, 50% to 65% are singletons. Sequencing involved patients with CD8+CD57+ cell expansion previously shown by flow cytometry. Sequencing was performed on sorted CD4+, CD8+, or CD8+CD57+ T cells (not recorded which) from PBMCs. These receptors all come from a human donor with aplastic anemia.

In its sample, this clonotype was seen a few times. A read error may produce the germline difference seen at one junction end. The chain carries TRBV16 and TRBJ1-2, with 7 bases that match TRBD1. Germline lookup yields CDR1 KGHSY and CDR2 FQNENV. The CDR3 loop spans 14 amino acids. This CDR3 reads CASGQGGAGYGYTF. The CDR3 nucleotides are TGTGCCAGCGGCCAAGGGGGCGCGGGCTATGGCTACACCTTC. The variable domain in full, completed from reference TRBV16 and TRBJ1-2, reads GEEVAQTPKHLVRGEGQKAKLYCAPIKGHSYVFWYQQVLKNEFKFLISFQNENVFDETGMPKERFSAKCLPNSPCSLEIQATKLEDSAVYFCASGQGGAGYGYTFGSGTRLTVV.

CDR3 amino acids: CASSPDRGYTF. The CDR3 DNA follows: TGTGCCAGCAGTCCGGACAGGGGCTACACCTTC. The V and J genes are TRBV2 and TRBJ1-2; 7 positions agree with TRBD1. CDR1 is SNHLY and CDR2 is FYNNEI in the germline V gene. Trimming cost V 5 bases and J 8 bases; bases outside gene matches: 2. The length of the CDR3 is 11 residues.

The chain has TRBV20-1 and TRBJ1-6; D may be TRBD1 (5 bases). The CDR3 covers 16 residues. Germline CDR1 is DFQATT and CDR2 is SNEGSKA (reference sequence). The V gene lost 0 bases and the J gene lost 6 bases, with 15 bases spanning the gap. This CDR3 is CSARDPSGAGNSPLHF. The CDR3, as DNA: TGCAGTGCTAGAGATCCTAGCGGGGCGGGTAATTCACCCCTCCACTTT.

This clonotype was observed at least ten times. The V call is TRBV18, the J call TRBJ1-3, with TRBD1 matching over 8 bases. J gave up 3 bases and V 4 bases, and 2 bases lay outside the gene matches. This CDR3 has 14 residues. CDR1 is KGHSH, CDR2 LQKENI, per germline. The CDR3 spells CASSRGQGGNTIYF. CDR3 in DNA: TGTGCCAGCTCACGCGGACAGGGTGGAAACACCATATATTTT.

This clonotype was counted many times. The V call is TRBV2, the J call TRBJ1-2, with D perhaps TRBD1 (5 bases). Germline V lookup: CDR1 SNHLY, CDR2 FYNNEI. This CDR3 is built from 14 residues. V lost 7 bases, J lost 2 bases, and 14 bases lay in between. The CDR3 nucleotides read TGTGCCAGCACGATGGTGACAGCAAACTATGGCTACACCTTC. Translation: CASTMVTANYGYTF.

This clonotype occurred many times. This chain joins TRBV20-1 and TRBJ2-7; TRBD2 matches at 13 bases. This CDR3 is built from 17 residues. From germline, CDR1 is DFQATT and CDR2 SNEGSKA (reference sequence). V lost 6 bases to trimming and J lost 4 bases; unmatched junction nucleotides: 15. CDR3 in amino acids: CSALLAGGHTAGYEQYF. In nucleotides, the CDR3 is TGCAGTGCGCTACTAGCGGGAGGGCATACTGCTGGATACGAGCAGTACTTC.

This chain joins TRBV7-9 and TRBJ1-6, with 8 bases that match TRBD1. V dropped 5 bases and J dropped 8; count of bases not matched to a gene: 5. This CDR3 has 14 residues. Germline CDR1 SEHNR, CDR2 FQNEAQ (reference sequence). CDR3 nucleotides: TGTGCCAGCAGCCCGACAGGGGACTATTCACCCCTCCACTTT. Translating gives CASSPTGDYSPLHF.

This clonotype was seen only once. CDR3 amino acids: CASSPRTSVTEQFF. CDR3 in DNA: TGTGCCAGCAGCCCTCGGACTAGCGTGACTGAGCAGTTCTTC. J is TRBJ2-1 and V is TRBV7-6; 9 bases fit TRBD2. V lost 5 bases and J lost 9; bases outside the gene matches: 8. Germline CDR1 is SGHVS and CDR2 is FNYEAQ. The length of the CDR3 is 14 residues.

The rearrangement joins TRBV4-2 to TRBJ2-3; D is uncertain. The germline V gene encodes CDR1 LGHNA and CDR2 YNFKEQ. The V end was cut by 1 base, the J end by 5 bases, with 10 bases between. The length of the CDR3 is 14 residues. The CDR3 sequence is CASSQALEVDTQYF. DNA of the CDR3: TGTGCCAGCAGCCAAGCTCTAGAGGTAGATACGCAGTATTTT.